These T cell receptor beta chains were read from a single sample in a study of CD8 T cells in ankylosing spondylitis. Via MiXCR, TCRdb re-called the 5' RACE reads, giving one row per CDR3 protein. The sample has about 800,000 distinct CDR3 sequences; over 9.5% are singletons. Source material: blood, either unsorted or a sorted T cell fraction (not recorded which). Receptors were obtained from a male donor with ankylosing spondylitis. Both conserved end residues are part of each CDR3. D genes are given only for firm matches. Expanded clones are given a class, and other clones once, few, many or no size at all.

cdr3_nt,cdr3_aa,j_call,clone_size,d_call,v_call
TGTGCCAGCAGCTTAGGTGGACATGGAGCCTACGAGCAGTACTTC,CASSLGGHGAYEQYF,TRBJ2-7,few,.,TRBV7-6
TGTGCCAGCAGCCAGACAGGCTACTATGGCTACACCTTC,CASSQTGYYGYTF,TRBJ1-2,.,.,TRBV5-5
TGTGCCAGCAGTTGGGGGCCAGGGGCGGGCGAGCAGTTCTTC,CASSWGPGAGEQFF,TRBJ2-1,few,.,TRBV6-5
TGTGCCAGCAGCTTATCCCAGGGGGCCTATGGCTACACCTTC,CASSLSQGAYGYTF,TRBJ1-2,many,TRBD1,TRBV7-9
TGCGCCAGCAGCCCCGAACTCCCGAACACTGAAGCTTTCTTT,CASSPELPNTEAFF,TRBJ1-1,few,.,TRBV4-3
TGTGCCAGCCGATCGAAGAGGCAAGAGACCCAGTACTTC,CASRSKRQETQYF,TRBJ2-5,few,.,TRBV12-3/TRBV12-4
TGTGCCAGTCTCCCGGCAGGCTGGGACTCCTACGAGCAGTACTTC,CASLPAGWDSYEQYF,TRBJ2-7,.,.,TRBV28
TGTGCCAGCAGCCCCAGGACGGCCGAAAAACTGTTTTTT,CASSPRTAEKLFF,TRBJ1-4,.,.,TRBV7-6
TGCAGTGCCGCCGGGACGGTCCTACGAGAGCAGTACTTC,CSAAGTVLREQYF,TRBJ2-7,.,.,TRBV20-1
TGTGCCAGCAGTGGCTACGTGGACGAGCAGTACTTC,CASSGYVDEQYF,TRBJ2-7,.,.,TRBV25-1
TGTGCCATCAGACGGACAGGGTCCGGCACAGATACGCAGTATTTT,CAIRRTGSGTDTQYF,TRBJ2-3,few,TRBD1,TRBV10-3
TGCGCCAGCAGCCATAGAACCGGGGAGACCCAGTACTTC,CASSHRTGETQYF,TRBJ2-5,many,.,TRBV4-3
TGTGCCACCAGTGATTCGAGGGGGAATGAGCAGTTCTTC,CATSDSRGNEQFF,TRBJ2-1,few,.,TRBV24-1
TGTGCCAGCAGCTTAGCGACGAGGTCTACTAATGAAAAACTGTTTTTT,CASSLATRSTNEKLFF,TRBJ1-4,.,.,TRBV7-9
TGTGCCAGCAGTTACGCTACAGGGACTCGTCTTCAGCCCCAGCATTTT,CASSYATGTRLQPQHF,TRBJ1-5,few,.,TRBV6-2/TRBV6-3
TGCAGTGCTCGAGTGGGGGCTAGCGCGGAGACCCAGTACTTC,CSARVGASAETQYF,TRBJ2-5,few,.,TRBV20-1
TGTGCCAGCAGCTTAGTCTTTTCAGGTGAGGGGAACACTGAAGCTTTCTTT,CASSLVFSGEGNTEAFF,TRBJ1-1,.,.,TRBV7-2
TGTGCCAGCAGTTTACACGGACAGATCACAGATACGCAGTATTTT,CASSLHGQITDTQYF,TRBJ2-3,.,.,TRBV28
TGCGCCAGCAGCCAAGATGGGGTTGGACGCCCTAGCTACACCTTC,CASSQDGVGRPSYTF,TRBJ1-2,few,.,TRBV4-3
TGCAGTGCTAGTAGGCCTAGCGGGAAGTGGGGCACAGATACGCAGTATTTT,CSASRPSGKWGTDTQYF,TRBJ2-3,.,TRBD2,TRBV20-1
TGCAGTGCTATACCAACTAATGAAAAACTGTTTTTT,CSAIPTNEKLFF,TRBJ1-4,few,.,TRBV20-1
TGTGCCAGCAGCTTAAAGGGACTAGCGGAAGAGACCCAGTACTTC,CASSLKGLAEETQYF,TRBJ2-5,few,TRBD2,TRBV7-2
TGTGCCAGCAGTCGATGGGGTGGCGAGCAGTACTTC,CASSRWGGEQYF,TRBJ2-7,many,.,TRBV25-1
TGTGCCAGCAGCTGGAGCGGGGACAGTAGAGACACCGGGGAGCTGTTTTTT,CASSWSGDSRDTGELFF,TRBJ2-2,.,.,TRBV7-9
TGTGCCAGCAGTCCGGGGACAGGGGTTGGCTACACCTTC,CASSPGTGVGYTF,TRBJ1-2,few,TRBD1,TRBV12-3/TRBV12-4
TGTGCCAGCAGTTACTCGATCCGCTCCTACAATGAGCAGTTCTTC,CASSYSIRSYNEQFF,TRBJ2-1,few,.,TRBV6-2/TRBV6-3
TGTGCCAGCAGCAAAGTCGGGAAGGGACAGGCCTACGAGCAGTACTTC,CASSKVGKGQAYEQYF,TRBJ2-7,.,.,TRBV21-1
TGTGCCAGCAGTGAAGTGGGCAGGGGTACAAACATTCAGTACTTC,CASSEVGRGTNIQYF,TRBJ2-4,few,.,TRBV6-1
TGTGCCAGCAGCTCCCCGGGACTAGCGGGAGGGACCTACAATGAGCAGTTCTTC,CASSSPGLAGGTYNEQFF,TRBJ2-1,.,TRBD2,TRBV11-2
TGCGCCAGCAGCTCGGGACAGGGGCGAGCCTACGAGCAGTACTTC,CASSSGQGRAYEQYF,TRBJ2-7,.,TRBD1,TRBV5-1
TGCAGTGTTATCACGGAACCCCCTTATGAGCAGTTCTTC,CSVITEPPYEQFF,TRBJ2-1,.,.,TRBV20-1
TGTGCCATCACCCGGGGGTTACAGGAAAAACTGTTTTTT,CAITRGLQEKLFF,TRBJ1-4,many,.,TRBV10-3
TGTGCCAGCAGTTTAGCATTTGGGACACCTTCCTACGAGCAGTACTTC,CASSLAFGTPSYEQYF,TRBJ2-7,many,.,TRBV28
TGTGCCAGCAGCTTTACGGCCCAGACCCAGTACTTC,CASSFTAQTQYF,TRBJ2-5,.,.,TRBV11-2
TGCGCCAGCAGCCAATCCTATTCGACAGGGGCCGTCGGCTATGGCTACACCTTC,CASSQSYSTGAVGYGYTF,TRBJ1-2,many,TRBD1,TRBV4-1
TGTGCCAGCAGCGTAGATCCGAATTCACCCCTCCACTTT,CASSVDPNSPLHF,TRBJ1-6,.,.,TRBV9